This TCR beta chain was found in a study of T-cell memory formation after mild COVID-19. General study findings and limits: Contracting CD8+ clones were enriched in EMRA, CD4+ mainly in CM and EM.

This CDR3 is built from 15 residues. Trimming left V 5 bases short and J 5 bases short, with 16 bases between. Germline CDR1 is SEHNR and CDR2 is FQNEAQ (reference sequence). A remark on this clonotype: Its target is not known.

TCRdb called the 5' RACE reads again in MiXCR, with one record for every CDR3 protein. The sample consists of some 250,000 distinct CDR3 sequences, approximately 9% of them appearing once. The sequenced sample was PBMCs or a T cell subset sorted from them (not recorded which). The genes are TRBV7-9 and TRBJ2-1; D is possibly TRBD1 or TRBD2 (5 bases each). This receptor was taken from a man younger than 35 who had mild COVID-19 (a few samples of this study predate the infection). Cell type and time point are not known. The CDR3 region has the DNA TGTGCCAGCAGCCCCCGGGACGGACTTAACAATGAGCAGTTCTTC. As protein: CASSPRDGLNNEQFF.